This T cell receptor beta chain was observed in a study of blood T cell repertoires in COVID-19. Study background: Acute-phase and convalescent COVID-19 samples originated in the United States, Italy and Spain. PBMCs, B-cell-depleted T cells, or T cells were the source of the cDNA or gDNA that made up the material.

The germline CDR1 and CDR2 sequences are SGHRS and YFSETQ. Trimming shortened V by 2 bases and J by 3 bases, and 11 bases separated the two germline ends. The CDR3 loop spans 14 amino acids. Original processing notes: Nucleated cell number was recorded as an estimate derived from reference gene primer amplification. The protocol was immunoSEQ multiplex PCR, while the TCRdb copy is restricted to in-frame clones and leaves out a portion. For V, J and clone size, that table is used; D and trimming come from the DNA. The repertoire holds some 170,000 clones, with more than 60% as singletons. The clonotype comes from a man aged 60 to 75 with acute or convalescent COVID-19. The chain combines TRBV5-1 with TRBJ1-1; D gene uncertain. The sample consisted of peripheral blood. The CDR3 spells CASSFGGFDTEAFF. CDR3 DNA sequence: TGCGCCAGCAGCTTTGGAGGGTTCGACACTGAAGCTTTCTTT. Full variable domain (remainder filled in from reference TRBV5-1 and TRBJ1-1): KAGVTQTPRYLIKTRGQQVTLSCSPISGHRSVSWYQQTPGQGLQFLFEYFSETQRNKGNFPGRFSGRQFSNSRSEMNVSTLELGDSALYLCASSFGGFDTEAFFGQGTRLTVV.